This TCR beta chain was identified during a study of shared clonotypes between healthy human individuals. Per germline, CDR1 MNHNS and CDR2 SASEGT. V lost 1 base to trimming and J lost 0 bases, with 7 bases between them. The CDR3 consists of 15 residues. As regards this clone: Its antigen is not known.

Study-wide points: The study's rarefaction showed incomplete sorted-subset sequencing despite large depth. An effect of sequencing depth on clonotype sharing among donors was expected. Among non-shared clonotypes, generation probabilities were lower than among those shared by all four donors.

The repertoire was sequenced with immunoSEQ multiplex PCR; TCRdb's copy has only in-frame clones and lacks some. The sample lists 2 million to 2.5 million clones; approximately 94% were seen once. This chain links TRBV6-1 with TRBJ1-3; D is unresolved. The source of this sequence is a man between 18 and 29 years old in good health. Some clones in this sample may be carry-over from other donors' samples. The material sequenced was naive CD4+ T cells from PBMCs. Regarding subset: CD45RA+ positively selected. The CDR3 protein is CASSEVQFSGNTIYF. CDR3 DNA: TGTGCCAGCAGTGAAGTCCAGTTCTCTGGAAACACCATATATTTT.